The clone carrying this T cell receptor (beta chain) was seen only a few times. The data were obtained in a study of blood T cell repertoires in COVID-19. Data came from immunoSEQ multiplex PCR; TCRdb stores just in-frame clones and leaves some out. The repertoire holds about 61,000 clones, with roughly 90% as singletons. Trimming removed 0 bases at V and 4 bases at J, with 15 bases between. This CDR3 is 16 amino acids long. In germline, CDR1 is LGHDT, CDR2 YNNKEL (reference sequence). Sequencing was done on a sample of peripheral blood. This chain uses TRBV3-1 (or the pseudogene TRBV3-2) with TRBJ1-1; D is ambiguous. This sequence was found in a human donor in a cohort sampled during active COVID-19. The chain's CDR3 is CASSQEIGLGSTEAFF. The CDR3 coding sequence is TGTGCCAGCAGCCAAGAGATTGGGTTAGGGAGCACTGAAGCTTTCTTT.